This TCR beta chain comes out of a study of cytomegalovirus exposure and HLA in healthy donors. V lost 1 base, J lost 0 bases, and 15 bases lay in between. The CDR3 sequence is 18 residues long. CDR1 is SEHNR, CDR2 FQNEAQ, per germline (reference sequence). It was with 60 Vbeta and 13 Jbeta primers that the PCR ran. TCRdb's table, derived via immunoSEQ multiplex PCR, lists solely in-frame clones and lacks some. The sample yields some 140,000 clones, 80% seen once. A word on this clone: Its antigen remains unidentified.

The study's findings and limits: As a later analysis showed, a missense DCLRE1C variant was linked to trimming of TCR beta V- and J-genes.

This chain uses TRBV7-9 with TRBJ1-4; maybe TRBD1 (6 bases). Material for sequencing was PBMCs. The TCR was taken from a woman aged 40 to 50 in good health and CMV-seropositive. The CDR3 nucleotides are TGTGCCAGCAGCTTAGTTGGACAGAGATCGTCAACTAATGAAAAACTGTTTTTT. Its translation: CASSLVGQRSSTNEKLFF.